The present T cell receptor (beta chain) was sequenced within a study of cytomegalovirus exposure and HLA in healthy donors. CDR1 KGHSH and CDR2 LQKENI come from the germline V gene. The CDR3 spans 14 residues. With 4 bases removed from V and 4 bases from J, the gap between germline ends came to 13 bases. PCR primers comprised 60 Vbeta and 13 Jbeta primers. Generated by immunoSEQ multiplex PCR, the TCRdb table keeps only in-frame clones and is missing some. The sample consists of 70,000 to 95,000 clones, roughly 80% of them appearing once. Findings and caveats of the study: Per a prior analysis, the majority of TCR beta V segments were productive roughly 90% or roughly 30% of the time. Follow-up analysis found HLA locus-dependent TCR association rates, highest for DRB1 and lowest for HLA-C. Information on immune exposure was restricted to one variable (CMV serostatus).

A remark on this clone: Its antigen is undetermined.

The sequencing sample was made of PBMCs. The TCR sequence derives from a man between 40 and 49 years old in good health and CMV-seronegative. This rearrangement joins TRBV18 to TRBJ1-1; tentatively, D is TRBD1 (5 bases). The CDR3 is CASSQKTVFTEAFF. The CDR3 DNA reads as TGTGCCAGCTCACAAAAGACAGTCTTCACTGAAGCTTTCTTT.